This passage covers 19 T cell receptor beta chains from one sample sequenced in a study of cytomegalovirus exposure and HLA in healthy donors. Vbeta (60) and Jbeta (13) primers were used in the PCR. Assay used: immunoSEQ multiplex PCR; TCRdb lists only in-frame clones, some missing. The data hold under 300,000 clones, with roughly 70% observed a single time. Material: PBMCs. The receptors shown here come from a female donor in good health and CMV-seronegative.

The CDR3 spells CASSLVGRGTYEQYF. For the CDR3, the DNA is TGTGCCAGCAGCTTAGTAGGCAGGGGGACCTACGAGCAGTACTTC. The rearrangement joins TRBV7-9 to TRBJ2-7; 7 positions agree with TRBD1. The CDR3 runs to 15 residues. V dropped 1 base and J dropped 2; count of bases not matched to a gene: 5. The V gene's germline CDR1 is SEHNR and CDR2 FQNEAQ (reference sequence).

This clone appeared once. The rearrangement joins TRBV7-6 to TRBJ2-5; TRBD1 aligns across 12 bases. V gave up 5 bases and J gave up 2 bases; unmatched junction bases: 3. The CDR3 has 15 amino acids. The germline V gene has CDR1 SGHVS and CDR2 FNYEAQ. CDR3: CASSPGQGAQETQYF. CDR3 nucleotides: TGTGCCAGCAGCCCGGGACAGGGGGCACAAGAGACCCAGTACTTC.

V gene TRBV28 combines with J gene TRBJ1-2; 7 nucleotides agree with TRBD1. With V trimmed by 7 bases and J by 5 bases, 7 bases remained unmatched. Germline V gives CDR1 MDHEN, CDR2 SYDVKM. The CDR3 spans 13 residues. The CDR3 region is CASTTQGRYGYTF. CDR3 nucleotide sequence: TGTGCCAGCACCACACAGGGGAGGTATGGCTACACCTTC.

This clone appeared a single time. The chain employs TRBV27 and TRBJ2-1; possible D gene TRBD2, 5 bases. V lost 2 bases and J lost 4, with 12 bases in between. The CDR3 is 15 amino acids. Germline-derived CDR1 and CDR2 are MNHEY and SMNVEV (reference sequence). In DNA, the CDR3 is TGTGCCAGCAGTTTAACGGCGGGCGGATACAATGAGCAGTTCTTC. Translated: CASSLTAGGYNEQFF.

V is TRBV11-2 and J is TRBJ2-5; tentatively, D is TRBD2 (6 bases). Germline CDR1 reads SGHAT; CDR2 reads FQNNGV. The CDR3 is 16 amino acids. V shed 3 bases and J shed 2 bases, with 16 bases lying between them. The CDR3 sequence: CASSLGGSTLQETQYF. The CDR3 coding sequence is TGTGCCAGCAGCTTGGGGGGATCAACACTTCAAGAGACCCAGTACTTC.

This chain connects TRBV2 to TRBJ1-2; TRBD1 matches at 8 bases. V lost 5 bases, J lost 8 bases, and 13 bases stayed unmatched. From germline, CDR1 is SNHLY and CDR2 FYNNEI. The CDR3 loop spans 15 amino acids. CDR3 protein: CASSSGQAGRRGYTF. The CDR3 DNA reads TGTGCCAGCAGTTCGGGACAGGCAGGGCGGCGAGGCTACACCTTC. The full variable domain, its missing parts supplied by reference TRBV2 and TRBJ1-2, is EPEVTQTPSHQVTQMGQEVILRCVPISNHLYFYWYRQILGQKVEFLVSFYNNEISEKSEIFDDQFSVERPDGSNFTLKIRSTKLEDSAMYFCASSSGQAGRRGYTFGSGTRLTVV.

A few counts support this clone. This rearrangement joins TRBV6-4 to TRBJ2-2; 9 bases are shared with TRBD2. This CDR3 contains 16 residues. V lost 2 bases to trimming and J lost 2 bases; unmatched junction nucleotides: 3. Germline CDR1 is MRHNA and CDR2 is SNTAGT. The CDR3 spells CASSDVAGANTGELFF. In nucleotides, the CDR3 is TGTGCCAGCAGTGACGTAGCGGGAGCAAACACCGGGGAGCTGTTTTTT.

In its sample, this clone was seen a few times. The chain is built from TRBV5-1 and TRBJ2-1, with a weak D call TRBD2 (6 bases). The germline CDR1 and CDR2 sequences are SGHRS and YFSETQ. The V and J ends lost 4 bases and 1 base respectively, with 18 bases between them. The CDR3 extends over 17 amino acids. The CDR3 here is CASSRGGGFNSYNEQFF. The DNA for the CDR3 is TGCGCCAGCAGCCGAGGTGGAGGGTTTAATTCCTACAATGAGCAGTTCTTC.

The table lists this clone with a few counts. The chain employs TRBV6-5 and TRBJ2-2, with 8 bases that match TRBD1. Losses at the gene ends were 7 bases for V and 3 bases for J; bases not matched to a gene: 4. This CDR3 comprises 14 residues. Germline CDR1 is MNHEY and CDR2 is SVGAGI. CDR3 protein: CASTAGGHTGELFF. The CDR3 nucleotides read TGTGCCAGCACTGCAGGGGGCCACACCGGGGAGCTGTTTTTT.

This clone was found a few times. The V and J genes are TRBV25-1 and TRBJ2-1; D gene uncertain. CDR1 and CDR2 (germline): MGHDK, SYGVNS. With 1 base removed from V and 6 bases from J, the gap between germline ends came to 4 bases. CDR3 length: 12 residues. CDR3 sequence reads: CASSESSNEQFF. CDR3 DNA sequence: TGTGCCAGCAGTGAATCTAGCAATGAGCAGTTCTTC.

This chain links TRBV7-8 with TRBJ2-7; perhaps TRBD1 as D (6 bases). CDR1 SGHVS and CDR2 FQNEAQ come from the germline V gene. Trimming took 4 bases from V and 0 from J, leaving 13 bases between them. This CDR3 spans 15 amino acids. The CDR3 nucleotides are TGTGCCAGCAGCTCGCCGCAGGGGTACTCCTACGAGCAGTACTTC. As protein: CASSSPQGYSYEQYF.

This clone was recorded only once. The chain links TRBV6-4 to TRBJ1-2; the D is unclear. This CDR3 comprises 12 residues. Trimming took 1 base from V and 2 from J, leaving 2 bases between them. Germline CDR1 and CDR2: MRHNA and SNTAGT. CDR3: CASSDLNYGYTF. The DNA of the CDR3 is TGTGCCAGCAGTGACTTAAACTATGGCTACACCTTC.

This clone was recorded once. The V and J genes are TRBV28 and TRBJ2-7, with a weak D call TRBD1 (6 bases). The CDR3 has 16 residues. Germline V gene sequence: CDR1 MDHEN, CDR2 SYDVKM. Trimming cost V 6 bases and J 3 bases, with 21 bases left between them. CDR3 nucleotides: TGTGCCAGCAGCCCCCTACTAGTTGAGGGGGTCTACGAGCAGTACTTC. It translates to CASSPLLVEGVYEQYF.

This clone was detected once. The chain links TRBV10-1 to TRBJ2-5, with 9 bases lining up with TRBD2. The CDR3 length is 16 residues. The V and J ends lost 3 bases and 4 bases, in that order; junction bases with no gene match: 9. CDR1 and CDR2 (germline): WNHNN, SYGVQD (reference sequence). In nucleotides, the CDR3 is TGCGCCAGCAGTGATGCGGGAGGGCCGGTAGGAGAGACCCAGTACTTC. Protein product: CASSDAGGPVGETQYF.

The rearrangement joins TRBV2 to TRBJ1-4; 8 bases agree with TRBD1. The CDR3 length is 13 residues. Germline values: CDR1 SNHLY, CDR2 FYNNEI. The J segment lost 14 bases and the V segment lost 7 bases, leaving 12 bases of the junction unmatched. The CDR3: CASTGTGGKTLFF. The CDR3 DNA follows: TGTGCCAGCACCGGGACAGGTGGAAAAACTCTGTTTTTT.

The chain has TRBV5-8 and TRBJ2-6; D gene uncertain. In germline, CDR1 is SGHTS, CDR2 YDEGEE. V gave up 6 bases and J gave up 0 bases, with 7 bases separating them. The CDR3 runs to 14 residues. The CDR3 spells CASTVLSGANVLTF. In DNA, the CDR3 is TGTGCCAGCACAGTCCTCTCTGGGGCCAACGTCCTGACTTTC.

The chain joins TRBV7-9 to TRBJ2-7; possible D gene TRBD1, 6 bases. The CDR3 runs to 14 residues. Trimming took 4 bases from V and 4 from J, leaving 14 bases between them. Germline V lookup: CDR1 SEHNR, CDR2 FQNEAQ (reference sequence). In DNA form, the CDR3 reads TGTGCCAGCAGCTACAGGGAGCTGGCTTACGAGCAGTACTTC. It yields the protein CASSYRELAYEQYF.

The rearrangement uses TRBV20-1 and TRBJ2-5; 8 bases match TRBD2. This CDR3 spans 11 amino acids. The trim removed 4 bases at V and 5 bases at J, leaving 0 bases unmatched. The germline V gene has CDR1 DFQATT and CDR2 SNEGSKA (reference sequence). Here the CDR3 DNA reads TGCAGTGCTACGGGGGGGGAGACCCAGTACTTC. Protein sequence: CSATGGETQYF.

The chain carries TRBV28 and TRBJ1-1; 7 bases are shared with TRBD1. This CDR3 has 15 residues. The J segment lost 6 bases and the V segment lost 7 bases, leaving 14 bases of the junction unmatched. The V gene's germline CDR1 is MDHEN and CDR2 SYDVKM. The CDR3: CASTLSQGFRAEAFF. DNA of the CDR3: TGTGCCAGCACCCTTTCACAGGGGTTCAGGGCTGAAGCTTTCTTT.